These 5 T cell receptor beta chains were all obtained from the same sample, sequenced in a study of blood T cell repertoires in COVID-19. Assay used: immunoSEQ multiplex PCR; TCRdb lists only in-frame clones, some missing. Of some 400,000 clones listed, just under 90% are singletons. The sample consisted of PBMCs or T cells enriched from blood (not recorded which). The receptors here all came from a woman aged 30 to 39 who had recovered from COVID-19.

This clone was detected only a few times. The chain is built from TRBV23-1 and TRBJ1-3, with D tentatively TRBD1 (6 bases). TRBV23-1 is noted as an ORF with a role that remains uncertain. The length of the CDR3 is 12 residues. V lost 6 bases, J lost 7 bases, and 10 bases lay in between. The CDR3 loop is CASRGGGNTIYF. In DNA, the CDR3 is TGCGCCAGCAGGGGAGGGGGGAACACCATATATTTT.

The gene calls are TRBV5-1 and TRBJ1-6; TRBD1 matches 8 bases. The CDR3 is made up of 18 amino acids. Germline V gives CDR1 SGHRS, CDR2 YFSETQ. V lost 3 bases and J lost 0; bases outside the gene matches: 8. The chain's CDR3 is CASSSDRGQPSYNSPLHF. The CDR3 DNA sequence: TGCGCCAGCAGCTCCGACAGGGGCCAACCCTCCTATAATTCACCCCTCCACTTT. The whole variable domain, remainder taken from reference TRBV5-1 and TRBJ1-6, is KAGVTQTPRYLIKTRGQQVTLSCSPISGHRSVSWYQQTPGQGLQFLFEYFSETQRNKGNFPGRFSGRQFSNSRSEMNVSTLELGDSALYLCASSSDRGQPSYNSPLHFGNGTRLTVT.

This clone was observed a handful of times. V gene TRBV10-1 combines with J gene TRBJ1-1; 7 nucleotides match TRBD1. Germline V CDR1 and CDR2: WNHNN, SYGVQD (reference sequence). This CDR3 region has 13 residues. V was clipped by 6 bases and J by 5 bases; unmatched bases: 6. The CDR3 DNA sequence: TGCGCCAGCAGCAAGACAGGGTTGACTGAAGCTTTCTTT. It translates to CASSKTGLTEAFF.

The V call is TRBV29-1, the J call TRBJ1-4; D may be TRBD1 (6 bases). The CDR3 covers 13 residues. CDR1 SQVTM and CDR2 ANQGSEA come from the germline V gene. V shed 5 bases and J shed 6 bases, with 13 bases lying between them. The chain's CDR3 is CSVKGGLYEKLFF. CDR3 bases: TGCAGCGTTAAAGGGGGGCTTTATGAAAAACTGTTTTTT.

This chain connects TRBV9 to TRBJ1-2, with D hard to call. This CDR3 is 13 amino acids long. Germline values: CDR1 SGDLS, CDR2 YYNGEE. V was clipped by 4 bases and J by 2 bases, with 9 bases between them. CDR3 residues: CASSPSWNYGYTF. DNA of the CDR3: TGTGCCAGCAGCCCCAGTTGGAACTATGGCTACACCTTC.